A single sample gave rise to the 30 T cell receptor beta chains below, sequenced in a study of cytomegalovirus exposure and HLA in healthy donors. It was with 60 Vbeta and 13 Jbeta primers that the PCR ran. Profiled with immunoSEQ multiplex PCR; TCRdb holds only in-frame clones, not every one. This sample has some 65,000 clones, with 62% found just once. The sequenced sample was PBMCs. The receptors stem from a man aged 30 to 39 in good health and CMV-seronegative.

The CDR3 DNA reads as TGTGCCAGCAGGTGGGGCGGCGCGGAGACCCAGTACTTC. Protein product: CASRWGGAETQYF. The gene calls are TRBV7-8 and TRBJ2-5, with TRBD1 as a possible D gene (5 bases). The CDR3 contains 13 residues. CDR1 is SGHVS, CDR2 FQNEAQ, per germline. The V gene lost 6 bases and the J gene lost 5 bases, with 13 bases spanning the gap.

The chain uses TRBV5-6 and TRBJ2-7; tentative D call: TRBD2 (5 bases). The CDR3 runs to 11 residues. V was clipped by 4 bases and J by 3 bases, with 5 bases between them. The germline V gene has CDR1 SGHDT and CDR2 YYEEEE. The CDR3 protein is CASSAGYEQYF. The CDR3 DNA is TGTGCCAGCAGCGCGGGCTACGAGCAGTACTTC.

This clone was counted a single time. The chain uses TRBV10-3 and TRBJ2-7, with unresolved D. Trimming cost V 2 bases and J 9 bases, with 14 bases left between them. The germline V gene encodes CDR1 ENHRY and CDR2 SYGVKD. This CDR3 is built from 13 residues. The CDR3 here is CAISEGVRTGQYF. CDR3 coding DNA: TGTGCCATCAGTGAGGGAGTCCGAACCGGGCAGTACTTC.

V is TRBV6-5 and J is TRBJ1-1, with 7 bases matching TRBD1. Per germline, CDR1 MNHEY and CDR2 SVGAGI. The CDR3 sequence is 14 residues long. The V and J ends lost 5 bases and 4 bases, in that order; junction bases with no gene match: 7. CDR3 nucleotides: TGTGCCAGCAGTGCACGACAGGGACTCACTGAAGCTTTCTTT. As protein: CASSARQGLTEAFF.

Only a few counts were recorded for this clone. The rearrangement joins TRBV25-1 to TRBJ2-5, with a tentative D call TRBD2 (5 bases). The V and J ends lost 4 bases and 3 bases respectively, with 9 bases between them. From germline, CDR1 is MGHDK and CDR2 SYGVNS. The CDR3 is made up of 13 amino acids. The CDR3 spells CASSGPGKETQYF. CDR3 coding DNA: TGTGCCAGCAGTGGGCCGGGGAAAGAGACCCAGTACTTC.

The CDR3 DNA follows: TGCGCCAGCAGCCCACTGACAGGGGGCGGAACCGGGGAGCTGTTTTTT. This gives the protein CASSPLTGGGTGELFF. The chain couples TRBV5-1 to TRBJ2-2, with 10 bases fitting TRBD1. This CDR3 spans 16 amino acids. Germline-derived CDR1 and CDR2 are SGHRS and YFSETQ. V lost 4 bases to trimming and J lost 5 bases; unmatched junction nucleotides: 8.

The gene calls are TRBV6-1 and TRBJ2-7; 10 bases line up with TRBD2. This CDR3 comprises 15 residues. Trimming at V came to 3 bases and at J to 9 bases, leaving 11 bases not matched to a gene. Germline-derived CDR1 and CDR2 are MNHNS and SASEGT. The CDR3 DNA reads as TGTGCCAGCAGTGACCCCGGGACTAGCGTTTTCGGGCAGTACTTC. Amino acid sequence: CASSDPGTSVFGQYF.

J is TRBJ1-4 and V is TRBV7-9; D unclear. The germline V and J ends were trimmed by 0 bases and 7 bases, with 9 bases remaining between them. The CDR3 is 14 amino acids. Germline V gene sequence: CDR1 SEHNR, CDR2 FQNEAQ (reference sequence). This CDR3 is CASSLASGSEKLFF. CDR3 in DNA: TGTGCCAGCAGCTTAGCATCAGGAAGTGAAAAACTGTTTTTT. Based on the CDR3 plus reference TRBV7-9 and TRBJ1-4, the full variable domain is DTGVSQNPRHKITKRGQNVTFRCDPISEHNRLYWYRQTLGQGPEFLTYFQNEAQLEKSRLLSDRFSAERPKGSFSTLEIQRTEQGDSAMYLCASSLASGSEKLFFGSGTQLSVL.

The chain carries TRBV7-9 and TRBJ1-2; 9 positions agree with TRBD1. Germline values: CDR1 SEHNR, CDR2 FQNEAQ (reference sequence). This CDR3 contains 14 residues. Trimming cost V 6 bases and J 4 bases; bases outside gene matches: 6. The CDR3 is CASSSGDRAYGYTF. In nucleotides, the CDR3 is TGTGCCAGCAGTTCGGGGGACAGGGCCTATGGCTACACCTTC.

In this sample, this clone turned up once. This rearrangement joins TRBV9 to TRBJ2-7; D is possibly TRBD1 (6 bases). Trimming left V 3 bases short and J 2 bases short, with 12 bases between. CDR1 SGDLS and CDR2 YYNGEE come from the germline V gene. This CDR3 is 14 amino acids long. CDR3 region: CASSDGPGAYEQYF. In nucleotides, the CDR3 is TGTGCCAGCAGCGACGGCCCAGGGGCCTACGAGCAGTACTTC.

This clone has just one count. The chain has TRBV29-1 and TRBJ2-7; possibly TRBD2 for D (7 bases). This CDR3 is built from 13 residues. Germline V gives CDR1 SQVTM, CDR2 ANQGSEA. Trimming removed 4 bases from V and 1 base from J, with 11 bases in between. The CDR3 DNA reads TGCAGCGTTGCAGAGGGGGGGTCCTACGAGCAGTACTTC. It specifies CSVAEGGSYEQYF.

V and J are TRBV7-9 and TRBJ2-5; TRBD2 matches 7 bases. This CDR3 comprises 14 residues. CDR1 and CDR2 (germline): SEHNR, FQNEAQ (reference sequence). V trimming: 2 bases; J trimming: 3 bases; junction bases outside the gene matches: 3. Here the CDR3 reads CASSLLLAEETQYF. Here the CDR3 DNA reads TGTGCCAGCAGCTTACTTCTAGCGGAAGAGACCCAGTACTTC.

The chain joins TRBV30 to TRBJ2-5; 7 positions agree with TRBD2. The junction had 12 bases not matched to a gene; V was cut back by 4 bases and J by 7 bases. Germline CDR1 is GTSNPN and CDR2 is SVGIG (reference sequence). This CDR3 region has 14 residues. CDR3 residues: CAWTTGGNGGTQYF. The CDR3 nucleotides read TGTGCCTGGACCACGGGGGGAAACGGGGGGACCCAGTACTTC.

The gene calls are TRBV9 and TRBJ1-1; 7 bases agree with TRBD1. This CDR3 contains 12 residues. The germline gives CDR1 SGDLS, CDR2 YYNGEE. V shed 4 bases and J 5 bases; nucleotides not matched to a gene: 2. CDR3 coding DNA: TGTGCCAGCAGCAGGGGGCAAACTGAAGCTTTCTTT. This encodes CASSRGQTEAFF.

The chain has TRBV27 and TRBJ2-7; TRBD1 matches 7 bases. This CDR3 spans 14 amino acids. The junction had 5 bases not matched to a gene; V was cut back by 4 bases and J by 2 bases. Per germline, CDR1 MNHEY and CDR2 SMNVEV (reference sequence). Here the CDR3 reads CASSSPDRAYEQYF. For the CDR3, the DNA is TGTGCCAGCAGTTCCCCCGACAGGGCCTACGAGCAGTACTTC.

This clone was found once. In nucleotides, the CDR3 is TGTGCCTGGAGTGTAGGAGGGGTGGGAAATTCACCCCTCCACTTT. Encoded protein: CAWSVGGVGNSPLHF. The chain links TRBV30 to TRBJ1-6; D possibly corresponds to TRBD1 (5 bases). Germline CDR1 reads GTSNPN; CDR2 reads SVGIG (reference sequence). The V end was cut by 0 bases, the J end by 7 bases, with 13 bases between. The CDR3 contains 15 residues.

Turning to this clone: Compared with germline, one end of the junction differs, possibly owing to a read error. This chain uses TRBV6-1 with TRBJ1-6, with 10 nucleotides matching TRBD1. The CDR3 is made up of 18 amino acids. The V gene's germline CDR1 is MNHNS and CDR2 SASEGT. The CDR3 nucleotides are TGTGCCAGCAGCGAAGCCGTCGGGACAGGGGCTGTTAATTCACCCCTCCACTTT. It is translated as CASSEAVGTGAVNSPLHF.

The chain employs TRBV5-1 and TRBJ1-1, with TRBD1 identical over 8 bases. V shed 0 bases and J 7 bases; nucleotides not matched to a gene: 5. CDR1 is SGHRS, CDR2 YFSETQ, per germline. The CDR3 has 14 amino acids. The CDR3 here is CASSLGGTGREAFF. CDR3 nucleotides: TGCGCCAGCAGCTTGGGTGGGACAGGCCGTGAAGCTTTCTTT.

V is TRBV25-1 and J is TRBJ2-7; TRBD2 matches 9 bases. Germline values: CDR1 MGHDK, CDR2 SYGVNS. The junction had 7 bases not matched to a gene; V was cut back by 4 bases and J by 3 bases. This CDR3 is 15 amino acids long. CDR3 DNA: TGTGCCAGCAGTGGGTGGACTAGCGAGGGCTACGAGCAGTACTTC. Translating gives CASSGWTSEGYEQYF.

The chain recombines TRBV30 with TRBJ2-1; 10 nucleotides match TRBD2. The CDR3 is made up of 15 amino acids. The ends lost 3 bases at V and 0 bases at J; junction bases unmatched: 2. The germline V gene encodes CDR1 GTSNPN and CDR2 SVGIG (reference sequence). The CDR3 sequence is CAWSSGGASYNEQFF. As DNA, the CDR3 is TGTGCCTGGAGCAGCGGGGGGGCCTCCTACAATGAGCAGTTCTTC.

The chain carries TRBV30 and TRBJ2-1, with TRBD2 identical over 8 bases. Trimming took 4 bases from V and 8 from J; bases not matched to a gene: 10. Looked up from germline, CDR1 is GTSNPN and CDR2 is SVGIG (reference sequence). The CDR3 has 14 amino acids. CDR3 DNA sequence: TGTGCCTGGAACCGATTAGCGGGGTGGGATGAGCAGTTCTTC. This gives the protein CAWNRLAGWDEQFF.

The rearrangement uses TRBV5-6 and TRBJ1-5; TRBD1 matches at 7 bases. This CDR3 has 14 amino acids. Germline V CDR1 and CDR2: SGHDT, YYEEEE. The junction had 6 bases not matched to a gene; V was cut back by 3 bases and J by 6 bases. As DNA, the CDR3 is TGTGCCAGCAGCTCTACAGGGGATGGTCAGCCCCAGCATTTT. Residues: CASSSTGDGQPQHF.

Concerning this clone: The CDR3 does not end in the conserved phenylalanine or tryptophan, so this is likely a read error. The DNA is omitted, as the CDR3 cannot be located on it reliably, and the CDR3 follows TCRdb's listing. The chain uses TRBV2 and TRBJ1-1; the tabulated D call, TRBD1, remains unverified against the DNA. The V gene's germline CDR1 is SNHLY and CDR2 FYNNEI. The CDR3 length is 11 residues, termini included. The chain's CDR3 is CASRDYLGQNL.

This clone was counted only a few times. The chain joins TRBV4-2 to TRBJ2-3; 7 bases are a match to TRBD2. Trimming at V came to 4 bases and at J to 4 bases, leaving 14 bases not matched to a gene. The CDR3 spans 17 residues. Looked up from germline, CDR1 is LGHNA and CDR2 is YNFKEQ. Here the CDR3 reads CASSLTPSGSPADTQYF. Here the CDR3 DNA reads TGTGCCAGCAGCCTTACGCCTAGCGGTTCCCCCGCAGATACGCAGTATTTT.

V is TRBV6-4 and J is TRBJ2-2, with D possibly being TRBD2 (7 bases). V was trimmed by 7 bases and J by 3 bases, leaving 12 bases between them. CDR3 size: 14 residues. The germline V gene encodes CDR1 MRHNA and CDR2 SNTAGT. DNA for the CDR3: TGTGCCAGCAAGGGGGGGCCGGACACCGGGGAGCTGTTTTTT. Protein product: CASKGGPDTGELFF.

This clone occurred once. The chain recombines TRBV15 with TRBJ1-4; no firm D call. Trimming took off 0 bases at V and 7 bases at J, with 12 bases between the two ends. Germline CDR1 and CDR2: LNHNV and YYDKDF (reference sequence). This CDR3 is built from 15 residues. CDR3 protein: CATSRDGQAREKLFF. Here the CDR3 DNA reads TGTGCCACCAGCAGAGATGGGCAGGCACGTGAAAAACTGTTTTTT.

This chain connects TRBV6-1 to TRBJ1-1; 9 nucleotides agree with TRBD1. Germline CDR1 MNHNS, CDR2 SASEGT. V was clipped by 4 bases and J by 3 bases; unmatched bases: 6. There are 15 residues in the CDR3. Here the CDR3 reads CASSVDRGGYTEAFF. In DNA form, the CDR3 reads TGTGCCAGCAGTGTAGACAGGGGGGGATACACTGAAGCTTTCTTT.

This clone showed up just a few times. The V and J genes are TRBV6-6 and TRBJ1-1; no clear D. CDR3 length: 13 residues. Germline CDR1 reads MNHNY; CDR2 reads SVGAGI (reference sequence). The V gene lost 6 bases and the J gene lost 1 base, with 9 bases spanning the gap. The CDR3 DNA reads as TGTGCCAGCAGAGTTGAACAGAACACTGAAGCTTTCTTT. Translated: CASRVEQNTEAFF.

This clone has only a few counts. The gene calls are TRBV5-4 and TRBJ2-1, with TRBD2 matching over 9 bases. Trimming removed 0 bases from V and 2 bases from J; junction bases left unmatched: 3. The CDR3 is made up of 16 amino acids. Germline V CDR1 and CDR2: SGHNT, YYREEE (reference sequence). CDR3 coding DNA: TGTGCCAGCAGCTTGGGTGCGGGGGGGACCTACAATGAGCAGTTCTTC. Protein: CASSLGAGGTYNEQFF.

This clone has only a few counts. The chain links TRBV7-9 to TRBJ2-1; TRBD2 matches 8 bases. Unmatched junction bases numbered 10, after V lost 4 bases and J lost 2 bases. This CDR3 comprises 17 residues. Looked up from germline, CDR1 is SEHNR and CDR2 is FQNEAQ (reference sequence). The CDR3 spells CASSSRGSGVPYNEQFF. The CDR3 DNA is TGTGCCAGCAGCTCCCGGGGTAGCGGGGTCCCCTACAATGAGCAGTTCTTC.